This is a list of T cell receptor beta chains from one sample in a study of sequential checkpoint blockade in melanoma. TCRdb's table, derived via immunoSEQ multiplex PCR, lists solely in-frame clones and lacks some. Of roughly 8,000 clones in the sample, over 25% were seen once. The sequences come from tumor tissue (inferred from file names), collected from a patient given nivolumab and ipilimumab in sequence. The receptor set was obtained from a human donor with melanoma. The CDR3 runs from the conserved cysteine through the conserved F or W. The D gene is left open where the match is weak. Clone size appears in some rows only: once, few, many, or a class for an expanded clone.

D gene,clone size,V gene,J gene,CDR3 DNA,CDR3 protein
TRBD1,many,TRBV4-1,TRBJ1-5,TGCGCCAGCAGCCACGGACAGGGCAGCAATCAGCCCCAGCATTTT,CASSHGQGSNQPQHF
.,many,TRBV11-3,TRBJ1-1,TGTGCCAGCAACCCCAATTCCATGAACACTGAAGCTTTCTTT,CASNPNSMNTEAFF
.,many,TRBV11-3,TRBJ1-1,TGTGCCAGCAGTCAGGGACAATTGAACACTGAAGCTTTCTTT,CASSQGQLNTEAFF
TRBD1,few,TRBV6-8,TRBJ1-2,TGTGCCATCAATTCCGGGACAGGGGATGGCTACACCTTC,CAINSGTGDGYTF
TRBD1,few,TRBV9,TRBJ1-2,TGTGCCAGCAGCCCACAGGGGGGACAGGGGAGCGGCGGCTACACCTTC,CASSPQGGQGSGGYTF
.,few,TRBV6-8,TRBJ2-5,TGTGCCAGCAGTCAACGAACGGGTAGCCAACAGACCCAGTACTTC,CASSQRTGSQQTQYF
.,many,TRBV11-3,TRBJ2-5,TGTGCCAGCAGCTTAAGATTGGTGCGAGAGACCCAGTACTTC,CASSLRLVRETQYF
TRBD2,.,TRBV19,TRBJ2-2,TGTGCCAGTAGCTCGTTCGGGGGGACGAACACCGGGGAGCTGTTTTTT,CASSSFGGTNTGELFF
TRBD2,.,TRBV5-1,TRBJ2-7,TGCGCCAGCAGCTTGGGAGGGACTAGCTACCGGGACGAGCAGTACTTC,CASSLGGTSYRDEQYF
.,few,TRBV6-8,TRBJ2-3,TGTGCCAGCAGAGGACTCCAAAAGGGGTACGGCACAGATACGCAGTATTTT,CASRGLQKGYGTDTQYF
.,.,TRBV6-8,TRBJ1-2,TGTGCCAGCAGTCCCCGGCTGGGGGGAGGCTATGGCTACACCTTC,CASSPRLGGGYGYTF
.,.,TRBV18,TRBJ2-7,TGTGCCAGCTCACAGGCACGGGACTACGAGCAGTACTTC,CASSQARDYEQYF
.,.,TRBV19,TRBJ1-3,TGTGCCAGTAAACAACAGACAGCCTCTGGAAACACCATATATTTT,CASKQQTASGNTIYF
TRBD2,few,TRBV11-3,TRBJ2-3,TGTGCCAGCAGCAAGGGACTAGCGGGAGAAGGGGATACGCAGTATTTT,CASSKGLAGEGDTQYF
.,.,TRBV6-8,TRBJ1-2,TGTGCCAGCAGTTCTTCACAGCTCTATGGCTACACCTTC,CASSSSQLYGYTF
TRBD2,medium-sized,TRBV11-3,TRBJ2-2,TGTGCCAGCGCACTAGCGATGTGGAACACCGGGGAGCTGTTTTTT,CASALAMWNTGELFF
.,.,TRBV1,TRBJ2-1,TGCGCCAGCAGCAAGGGGACTAGCGGGAGGTTCGGGGAGCAGTTCTTC,CASSKGTSGRFGEQFF
.,medium-sized,TRBV11-3,TRBJ2-5,TGTGCCAGCAGTCTCGGAGGTTTTGGCGTTGAGACCCAGTACTTC,CASSLGGFGVETQYF
TRBD2,.,TRBV19,TRBJ2-3,TGTGCCAGTAGTAAAAGACTAGCGGGAGGATACACAGATACGCAGTATTTT,CASSKRLAGGYTDTQYF
.,.,TRBV19,TRBJ1-3,TGTGCCAGTATTGACCGGCCGAGCTCTGGAAACACCATATATTTT,CASIDRPSSGNTIYF
.,few,TRBV6-8,TRBJ2-1,TGTGCCAGCAGTTACGCAAGTCTCAGGGTCTGGAATGAGCAGTTCTTC,CASSYASLRVWNEQFF
.,few,TRBV6-8,TRBJ2-6,TGTGCCAGCAAACGGACAGCCCACGGTGGGGCCAACGTCCTGACTTTC,CASKRTAHGGANVLTF
.,.,TRBV1,TRBJ1-4,TGCCCTCTGGGAACAACTAATGAAAAACTGTTTTTT,CPLGTTNEKLFF
.,few,TRBV5-1,TRBJ2-1,TGCGCCAGCAGCTCTCAGGGAAGCTCCTACAATGAGCAGTTCTTC,CASSSQGSSYNEQFF
TRBD1,few,TRBV10-3,TRBJ1-2,TGTGCCATCAGTGAGTCGAGGACAGGGAGCGGCTACACCTTC,CAISESRTGSGYTF
.,many,TRBV11-3,TRBJ1-1,TGTGCCAGCAGCTCACAGGGATTCACGAACACTGAAGCTTTCTTT,CASSSQGFTNTEAFF
TRBD1,many,TRBV11-3,TRBJ1-3,TGTGCCAGCAGCCGACCCACCATGGGACAGGGAAACACCATATATTTT,CASSRPTMGQGNTIYF
.,.,TRBV10-2,TRBJ1-5,TGCGCCAGCAGTGAGGTAGGGTCCGATCAGCCCCAGCATTTT,CASSEVGSDQPQHF
.,few,TRBV25-1,TRBJ2-4,TGTGCCAGCAGTGAATACAGGTTTTCGGAATACATTCAGTACTTC,CASSEYRFSEYIQYF
.,few,TRBV12-5,TRBJ1-5,TGTGCTAGTGGTTTGTCGGGAGGGGCCCAGCCCCAGCATTTT,CASGLSGGAQPQHF
.,few,TRBV7-2,TRBJ2-1,TGTGCCAGCAGCCCATTCGGCGTAAGGGAGCAGTTCTTC,CASSPFGVREQFF
.,few,TRBV12-5,TRBJ2-6,TGTGCCAGCACCCGGAAGGGCGGAGGGGCCAACGTCCTGACTTTC,CASTRKGGGANVLTF
.,.,TRBV6-8,TRBJ2-4,TGTGCCAGCAGTTACTCGTCAGGGAAGGACATTCAGTACTTC,CASSYSSGKDIQYF
.,.,TRBV9,TRBJ1-1,TGTGCCAGCACTGCAGATCGGGGCGGGATTGAAGCTTTCTTT,CASTADRGGIEAFF
.,many,TRBV11-3,TRBJ2-2,TGTGCCAGCAGCATGCTAATAGCGGTTAACACCGGGGAGCTGTTTTTT,CASSMLIAVNTGELFF
TRBD1,.,TRBV25-1,TRBJ1-1,TGTGCCAGCAGTGAATCCCCCGGGACAGCGCGTGATGAAGCTTTCTTT,CASSESPGTARDEAFF
TRBD2,.,TRBV5-1,TRBJ2-1,TGCGCCAGCAGCTCGGGACTAGCGGGGGGGCACAATGAGCAGTTCTTC,CASSSGLAGGHNEQFF
.,.,TRBV5-1,TRBJ2-7,TGCGCCAGCAGCTTGGGGGACATTAACTACGAGCAGTACTTC,CASSLGDINYEQYF
.,few,TRBV11-3,TRBJ2-5,TGTGCCAGCAGCTTAGATGCAGGGGGGAAGACCCAGTACTTC,CASSLDAGGKTQYF
.,few,TRBV10-2,TRBJ1-1,TGCGCCAGCAGTCGAACACGACAGGAGAACACTGAAGCTTTCTTT,CASSRTRQENTEAFF
TRBD2,.,TRBV29-1,TRBJ2-7,TGCAGCGTTGGGGGCCAAACTAGCGGGAGGACCTTCTACGAGCAGTACTTC,CSVGGQTSGRTFYEQYF
TRBD2,.,TRBV5-1,TRBJ2-7,TGCGCCAGCAGCTTAAACGGGAGGTCGGGCGAGCAGTACTTC,CASSLNGRSGEQYF
TRBD1,.,TRBV19,TRBJ1-5,TGTGCCAGTAAGGGGGGACAGGGGGATTCAAAGCCCCAGCATTTT,CASKGGQGDSKPQHF
TRBD1,.,TRBV10-3,TRBJ2-1,TGTGCCATCAGTGGGGGAGAACAGGGGGCCGTGTACAATGAGCAGTTCTTC,CAISGGEQGAVYNEQFF
.,.,TRBV5-1,TRBJ1-4,TGCGCCAGCAGCGTAGCCCCGGGAGCCGAAAAACTGTTTTTT,CASSVAPGAEKLFF
TRBD2,.,TRBV6-8,TRBJ2-2,TGTGCCAGCAGCATAGCGGGAGACACCGGGGAGCTGTTTTTT,CASSIAGDTGELFF
TRBD2,.,TRBV6-8,TRBJ2-7,TGTGCCAGCAGTTCACCAGGGACTAGCGGGAGGAGCTCCTACGAGCAGTACTTC,CASSSPGTSGRSSYEQYF
.,.,TRBV6-8,TRBJ1-3,TGTGCCAGCAGAATACAGGGACCCTCTGGAAACACCATATATTTT,CASRIQGPSGNTIYF
.,few,TRBV30,TRBJ2-5,TGTGCCTGGAGGGAGTCGTCAGAGACCCAGTACTTC,CAWRESSETQYF
TRBD2,.,TRBV5-1,TRBJ2-7,TGCGCCAGCAGCTTGGGGGTAGCGGGAGTCGGTGCCTACGAGCAGTACTTC,CASSLGVAGVGAYEQYF
.,once,TRBV30,TRBJ1-1,TGTGCCTACCAAAAAATAGGCACTGAAGCTTTCTTT,CAYQKIGTEAFF
TRBD2,medium-sized,TRBV6-8,TRBJ2-1,TGTGCCATCAGAGAGGGACTAGCCGTATACAATGAGCAGTTCTTC,CAIREGLAVYNEQFF
.,.,TRBV12-5,TRBJ2-1,TGTGCTAGTGGTTTGTTGAGGAGCTCCTACAATGAGCAGTTCTTC,CASGLLRSSYNEQFF
.,.,TRBV19,TRBJ1-5,TGTGCCAGTAAGATGAGTCAGAGTAAGCAGCCCCAGCATTTT,CASKMSQSKQPQHF
.,few,TRBV9,TRBJ1-5,TGTGCCAGCAAGGAGGACAATCAGCCCCAGCATTTT,CASKEDNQPQHF